This TCR beta chain was captured in a study of T cells in Graves' hyperthyroidism and ophthalmopathy. Broader study findings: Most clonotypes that expanded in the thyroid above 0.001 also showed up in blood. Through a model of 13 V-J features, ophthalmopathy was separated from stable hyperthyroidism.

From RNA transcripts, TCR beta CDR3 regions were amplified. The HTBI set primed first-round TCR CDR3 RT-PCR. TCRdb independently ran MiXCR on the multiplex PCR reads; one entry per CDR3 protein. The sample has a few hundred thousand distinct CDR3 sequences, roughly 46% seen once. Of note for this clonotype: Its antigen is unknown. With a much larger clone just one base away, this may be a read error.

Germline values: CDR1 SEHNR, CDR2 FQNEAQ (reference sequence). V lost 5 bases and J lost 1; bases outside the gene matches: 3. This CDR3 is 15 amino acids long. Patients aged 18 to 65 with hyperthyroidism were newly diagnosed, with duration under 2 months. This sequence joins TRBV7-9 and TRBJ2-2; 8 bases line up with TRBD1. The TCR was taken from a woman aged 18 to 35 with Graves' hyperthyroidism. Sequencing was done on a sample of peripheral blood or thyroid tissue (not recorded which). The CDR3 protein is CASSHGQGNTGELFF. The CDR3 DNA follows: TGTGCCAGCAGCCACGGACAGGGGAACACCGGGGAGCTGTTTTTT. Full variable domain (remainder filled in from reference TRBV7-9 and TRBJ2-2): DTGVSQNPRHKITKRGQNVTFRCDPISEHNRLYWYRQTLGQGPEFLTYFQNEAQLEKSRLLSDRFSAERPKGSFSTLEIQRTEQGDSAMYLCASSHGQGNTGELFFGEGSRLTVL.